The source of this T cell receptor beta chain is a study of T cell repertoires in cytomegalovirus infection. Study-level background: As its CMV epitopes, the study selected recently identified HLA-C-restricted and well-studied HLA-B-restricted targets. Both CMV infection and a matching HLA type were indicated by public TCR beta signatures.

For this clonotype: Its antigen is not known.

TCRdb analysed the reads with MiXCR anew, one entry per CDR3 protein. The data show more than 250,000 distinct CDR3 sequences, more than 20% seen once. The study's findings and limits: Frequencies of public TCR beta families were cumulated, and this identified carriers of CMV plus the relevant HLA. CMV-specific TCR beta clonotypes restricted by HLA-C dominated the ex vivo response.

The sequence was obtained from a human donor in good health (CMV status not recorded). Some clones in this sample may be carry-over from other donors' samples. The sample here was cultured PBMCs, taken from culture after CMV antigen stimulation.

The CDR3 DNA sequence: TGTGCCATCAGTCCCCGCGCGTCCGGGGAGACCCAGTACTTC. Residues: CAISPRASGETQYF. The chain has TRBV10-3 and TRBJ2-5; D gene uncertain. V shed 5 bases and J shed 5 bases, with 15 bases lying between them. CDR1 and CDR2 (germline): ENHRY, SYGVKD. CDR3 size: 14 residues.